The clone carrying this T cell receptor beta chain was seen more than once but under ten times. Its antigen is as yet unknown. This record comes from a study of T cells after yellow fever vaccination. Study observations and caveats: Relatively few clonotypes were ones that appeared in both CD4 and CD8 compartments.

Germline CDR1 reads SGHAT; CDR2 reads FQNNGV. The CDR3 sequence is 17 residues long. J was trimmed by 4 bases and V by 4 bases; bases with no gene match: 9. UMIs and a universal primer site were added when TCR cDNA was made by 5'RACE template switching. MiXCR was run by TCRdb on the 5' RACE reads, yielding one entry per CDR3 protein. The table has about 550,000 distinct CDR3 sequences, less than 20% seen once. The clonotype originates from a man aged 25-45 years who received the YFV17D yellow fever vaccine. The chain employs TRBV11-2 and TRBJ2-3, with 12 bases matching TRBD2. The sequences come from PBMCs, collected 15 days after the yellow fever booster vaccination. The CDR3 loop is CASSWGRLAGVADTQYF. The CDR3 coding sequence is TGTGCCAGCAGCTGGGGAAGACTAGCGGGAGTGGCAGATACGCAGTATTTT.